This T cell receptor beta chain derives from a study of tumor and adjacent non-tumor tissue in lung cancer. For the study at large: Patients comprised about a dozen adenocarcinoma, a couple of squamous cell carcinoma and 1 small cell lung cancer. Patients were aged roughly 31 to 76, roughly 9 men and about 5 women, stage I to III.

A modified ARM-PCR protocol with three rounds of nested PCR amplified TCRbeta. TCRdb reprocessed the multiplex PCR reads via MiXCR and lists one record per CDR3 protein. This table has some 74,000 distinct CDR3 sequences, 72% appearing once. This sample's RNA came from whole unsorted tissue. The receptor comes from a middle-aged woman with non-small cell lung cancer. Sequencing was carried out using lung tumor tissue.

The CDR3 region is CASKGSWNYGYTF. DNA of the CDR3: TGTGCCAGCAAAGGGTCATGGAACTATGGCTACACCTTC. The V and J genes are TRBV6-5 and TRBJ1-2; D remains ambiguous. Germline V lookup: CDR1 MNHEY, CDR2 SVGAGI. V was cut by 7 bases and J by 2 bases, with 11 bases left in between. The CDR3 sequence is 13 residues long.